This TCR beta chain derives from a study of regulatory T cells in long-lasting Graves disease. Study as a whole: Antithyroid drug exposure in newly diagnosed Graves' patients had lasted under 3 months. General study results and limits: Study of thyroid tissue was not done, with only peripheral blood studied.

Library construction for TCR beta used iRepertoire HTBI primers and Arm-PCR of CDR3 regions. TCRdb reanalysed the multiplex PCR reads using MiXCR and keeps one entry per CDR3 protein. The repertoire holds around 400,000 distinct CDR3 sequences, around 15% seen once, with 22% in the top ten. Sample time point: newly diagnosed GD, antithyroid drugs for less than 3 months. TCR sequences were obtained from RNA taken from PBMCs. The V and J ends lost 6 bases and 6 bases respectively, with 28 bases between them. In germline, CDR1 is DFQATT, CDR2 SNEGSKA (reference sequence). The CDR3 extends over 17 amino acids. This clonotype was observed many times. The antigen remains undetermined.

V is TRBV20-1 and J is TRBJ2-3, with D unclear. This specimen consisted of peripheral blood mononuclear cells (PBMCs), obtained at new diagnosis, from a patient treated with antithyroid drugs. The clonotype originates from a female donor with Graves disease. In nucleotides, the CDR3 is TGCAGTGCACTCCCTCCCACTTCCCGGGTCCCCGGGGATACGCAGTATTTT. This gives the protein CSALPPTSRVPGDTQYF.